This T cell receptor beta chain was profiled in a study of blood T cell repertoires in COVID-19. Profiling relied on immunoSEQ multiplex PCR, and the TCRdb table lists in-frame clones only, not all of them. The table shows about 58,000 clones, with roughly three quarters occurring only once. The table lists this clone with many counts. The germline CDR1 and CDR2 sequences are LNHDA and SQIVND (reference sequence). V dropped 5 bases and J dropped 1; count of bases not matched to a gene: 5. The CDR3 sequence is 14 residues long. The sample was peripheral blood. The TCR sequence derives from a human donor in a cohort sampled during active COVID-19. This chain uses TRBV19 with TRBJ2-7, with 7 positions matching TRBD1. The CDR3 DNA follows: TGTGCCAGTAGTTCCCGACAGGGTTCCTACGAGCAGTACTTC. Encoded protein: CASSSRQGSYEQYF.